A few counts support the clone carrying this T cell receptor (beta chain). These data originate in a study of T cells in Graves' hyperthyroidism and ophthalmopathy. The V gene lost 4 bases and the J gene lost 2 bases, with 18 bases spanning the gap. CDR3 size: 16 residues. Looked up from germline, CDR1 is SGHRS and CDR2 is YFSETQ. It was RNA transcripts that yielded the amplified TCR beta CDR3 regions. TCR CDR3 regions were first amplified by RT-PCR with HTBI primers. TCRdb fed the multiplex PCR reads into MiXCR, producing one record per CDR3 protein. There are approximately 400,000 distinct CDR3 sequences in the sample; roughly 14% occur only once, and approximately 9.9% lies in the top ten.

The specimen was blood. The chain combines TRBV5-1 with TRBJ1-1; D is possibly TRBD1 (5 bases). The clonotype was recovered from a woman aged 60-75 years with Graves' hyperthyroidism. The CDR3 nucleotides read TGCGCCAGCAGCCCCGAACGTCGGGGGTCAAACACTGAAGCTTTCTTT. The encoded protein is CASSPERRGSNTEAFF.